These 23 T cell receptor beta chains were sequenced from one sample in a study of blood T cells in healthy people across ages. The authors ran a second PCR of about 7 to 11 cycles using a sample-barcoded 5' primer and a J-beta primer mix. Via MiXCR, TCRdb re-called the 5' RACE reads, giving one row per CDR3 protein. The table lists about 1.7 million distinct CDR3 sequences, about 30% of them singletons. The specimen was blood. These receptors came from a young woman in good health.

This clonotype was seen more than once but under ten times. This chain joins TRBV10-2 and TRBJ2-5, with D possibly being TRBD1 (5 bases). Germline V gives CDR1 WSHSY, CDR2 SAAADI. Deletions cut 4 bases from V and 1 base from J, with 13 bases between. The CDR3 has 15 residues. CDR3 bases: TGCGCCAGCAGTGGAGAAGGGGCGACCCAAGAGACCCAGTACTTC. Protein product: CASSGEGATQETQYF.

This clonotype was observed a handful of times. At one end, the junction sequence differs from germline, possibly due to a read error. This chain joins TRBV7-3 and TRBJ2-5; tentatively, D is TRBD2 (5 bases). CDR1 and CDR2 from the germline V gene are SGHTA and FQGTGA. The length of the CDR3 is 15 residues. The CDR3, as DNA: TGTGCCAGCAGCTTGTATTTCGGGGTTCAAGAGACCCGGTACTTC. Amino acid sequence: CASSLYFGVQETRYF.

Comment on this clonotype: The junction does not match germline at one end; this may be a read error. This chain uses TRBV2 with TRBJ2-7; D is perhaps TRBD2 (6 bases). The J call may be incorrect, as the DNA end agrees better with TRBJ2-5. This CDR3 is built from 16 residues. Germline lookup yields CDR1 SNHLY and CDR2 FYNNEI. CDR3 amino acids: CASGEAQTGIGGTQYF. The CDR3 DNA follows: TGTGCCAGCGGTGAAGCGCAGACGGGCATCGGGGGGACCCAGTACTTC.

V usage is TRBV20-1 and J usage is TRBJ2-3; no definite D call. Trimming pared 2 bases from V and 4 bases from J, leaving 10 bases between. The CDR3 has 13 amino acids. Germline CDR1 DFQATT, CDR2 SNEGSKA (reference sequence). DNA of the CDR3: TGCAGTGCTAGATACTCCGGCGCAGATACGCAGTATTTT. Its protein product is CSARYSGADTQYF.

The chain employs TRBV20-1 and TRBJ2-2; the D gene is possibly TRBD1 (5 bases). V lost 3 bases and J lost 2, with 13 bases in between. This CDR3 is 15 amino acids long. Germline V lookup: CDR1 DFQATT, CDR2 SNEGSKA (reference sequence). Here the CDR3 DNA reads TGCAGTGCTAGGGGCGACAGTACCAACACCGGGGAGCTGTTTTTT. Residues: CSARGDSTNTGELFF.

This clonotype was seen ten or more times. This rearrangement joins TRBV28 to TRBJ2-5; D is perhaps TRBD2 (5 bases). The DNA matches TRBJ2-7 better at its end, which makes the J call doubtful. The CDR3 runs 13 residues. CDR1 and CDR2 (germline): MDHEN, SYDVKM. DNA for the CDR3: TGTGCCAGCAGTTTCCTCCTTGAGGGCGAGCAGTACTTC. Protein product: CASSFLLEGEQYF.

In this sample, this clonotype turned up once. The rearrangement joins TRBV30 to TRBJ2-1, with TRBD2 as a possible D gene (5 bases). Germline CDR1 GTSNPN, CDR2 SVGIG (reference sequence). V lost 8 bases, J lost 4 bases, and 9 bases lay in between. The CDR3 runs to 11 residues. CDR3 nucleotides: TGTGCCGCCGGGGAGTACAATGAGCAGTTCTTC. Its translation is CAAGEYNEQFF.

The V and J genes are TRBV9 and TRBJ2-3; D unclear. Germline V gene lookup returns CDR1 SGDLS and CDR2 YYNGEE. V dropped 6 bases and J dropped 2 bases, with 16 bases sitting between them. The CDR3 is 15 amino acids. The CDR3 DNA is TGTGCCAGCACCCTCCTCGGCAGGAACACAGATACGCAGTATTTT. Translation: CASTLLGRNTDTQYF.

In DNA, the CDR3 is TGTGCCAGCAGCCCCCTCCTAGCGGGGCGAGGGGAGCAGTACTTC. It codes for CASSPLLAGRGEQYF. V gene TRBV7-2 combines with J gene TRBJ2-4, with TRBD2 matching over 9 bases. This CDR3 comprises 15 residues. CDR1 and CDR2 from the germline V gene are SGHTA and FQGNSA. Trimming at V came to 5 bases and at J to 13 bases, leaving 15 bases not matched to a gene. The complete variable domain, with remaining parts taken from reference TRBV7-2 and TRBJ2-4, reads GAGVSQSPSNKVTEKGKDVELRCDPISGHTALYWYRQSLGQGLEFLIYFQGNSAPDKSGLPSDRFSAERTGGSVSTLTIQRTQQEDSAVYLCASSPLLAGRGEQYFGAGTRLSVL.

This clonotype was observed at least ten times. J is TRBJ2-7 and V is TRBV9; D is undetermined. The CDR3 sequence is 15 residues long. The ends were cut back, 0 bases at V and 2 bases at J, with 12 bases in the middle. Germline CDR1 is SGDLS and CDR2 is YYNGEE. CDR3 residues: CASSVGGGIPYEQYF. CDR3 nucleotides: TGTGCCAGCAGCGTAGGGGGTGGGATTCCCTACGAGCAGTACTTC.

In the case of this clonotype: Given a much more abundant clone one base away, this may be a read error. For the CDR3, the DNA is TGCGCCAGCAGCCCGCGGGTCGGTGACTATGGCTACACCTTC. Translated, it gives CASSPRVGDYGYTF. The V and J genes are TRBV5-1 and TRBJ1-2; no clear D. From germline, CDR1 is SGHRS and CDR2 YFSETQ. Trimming pared 4 bases from V and 3 bases from J, leaving 13 bases between. The CDR3 is 14 amino acids.

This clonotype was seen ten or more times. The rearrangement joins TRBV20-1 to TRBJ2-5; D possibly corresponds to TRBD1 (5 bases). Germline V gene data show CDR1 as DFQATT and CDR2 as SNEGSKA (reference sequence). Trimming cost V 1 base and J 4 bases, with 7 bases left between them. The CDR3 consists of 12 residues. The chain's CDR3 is CSARGQIETQYF. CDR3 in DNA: TGCAGTGCTAGAGGACAGATAGAGACCCAGTACTTC.

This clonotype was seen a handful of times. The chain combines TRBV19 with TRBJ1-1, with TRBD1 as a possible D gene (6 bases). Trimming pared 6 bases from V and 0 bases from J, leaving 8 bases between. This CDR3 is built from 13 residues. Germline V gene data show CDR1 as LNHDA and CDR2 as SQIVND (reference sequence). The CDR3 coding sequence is TGTGCCAGTAGCTACAGGGTGAACACTGAAGCTTTCTTT. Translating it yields CASSYRVNTEAFF.

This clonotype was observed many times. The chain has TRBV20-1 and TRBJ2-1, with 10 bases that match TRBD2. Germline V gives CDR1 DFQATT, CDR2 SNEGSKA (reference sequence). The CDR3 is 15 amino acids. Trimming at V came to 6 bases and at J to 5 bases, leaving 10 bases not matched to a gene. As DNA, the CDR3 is TGCAGTGCCAATTCGAGGACTAGCGGACACAATGAGCAGTTCTTC. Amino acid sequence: CSANSRTSGHNEQFF.

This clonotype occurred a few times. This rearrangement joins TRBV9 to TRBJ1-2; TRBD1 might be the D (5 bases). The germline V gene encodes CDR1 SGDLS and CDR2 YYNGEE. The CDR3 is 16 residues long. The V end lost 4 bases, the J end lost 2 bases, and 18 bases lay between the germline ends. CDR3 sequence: CASSNRDGAVNYGYTF. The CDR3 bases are TGTGCCAGCAGCAACCGGGACGGGGCCGTCAACTATGGCTACACCTTC.

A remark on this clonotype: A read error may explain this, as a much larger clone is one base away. For the CDR3, the DNA is TGTGCCAGCAGTTCCAACAGGGATGGTTCACCCCCCCACTTT. Its protein is CASSSNRDGSPPHF. The V call is TRBV12-3 or TRBV12-4, the J call TRBJ1-6; D possibly corresponds to TRBD1 (6 bases). There are 14 residues in the CDR3.

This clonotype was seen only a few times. CDR3 DNA sequence: TGTGCCAGCAGCTACCGGACGGGGAGGAACACTGAAGCTTTCTTT. As protein: CASSYRTGRNTEAFF. The V call is TRBV7-2, the J call TRBJ1-1; D is unresolved. CDR1 is SGHTA and CDR2 is FQGNSA in the germline V gene. V was pared by 4 bases and J by 1 base, with 13 bases between. The CDR3 runs 15 residues. Using reference TRBV7-2 and TRBJ1-1 for the parts outside the CDR3, the full variable domain is GAGVSQSPSNKVTEKGKDVELRCDPISGHTALYWYRQSLGQGLEFLIYFQGNSAPDKSGLPSDRFSAERTGGSVSTLTIQRTQQEDSAVYLCASSYRTGRNTEAFFGQGTRLTVV.

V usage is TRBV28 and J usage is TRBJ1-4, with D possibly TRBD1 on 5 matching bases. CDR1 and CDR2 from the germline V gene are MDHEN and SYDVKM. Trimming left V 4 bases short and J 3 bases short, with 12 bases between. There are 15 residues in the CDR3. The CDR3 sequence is CASSSRRDPNEKLFF. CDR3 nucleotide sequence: TGTGCCAGCAGTTCCAGGAGGGACCCTAATGAAAAACTGTTTTTT.

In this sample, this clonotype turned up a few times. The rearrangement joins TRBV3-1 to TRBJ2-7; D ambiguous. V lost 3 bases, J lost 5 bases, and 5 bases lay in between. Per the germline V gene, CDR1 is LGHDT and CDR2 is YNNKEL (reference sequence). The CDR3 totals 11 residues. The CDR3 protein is CASSHFHEQYF. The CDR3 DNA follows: TGTGCCAGCAGCCATTTCCACGAGCAGTACTTC.

CDR3 in amino acids: CASSFYRGEETEAFF. CDR3 coding DNA: TGTGCCAGCAGCTTTTACAGGGGTGAAGAGACTGAAGCTTTCTTT. This chain connects TRBV11-3 to TRBJ1-1, with TRBD1 matching over 7 bases. V lost 3 bases, J lost 5 bases, and 9 bases stayed unmatched. The CDR3 totals 15 residues. Germline CDR1 and CDR2: SGHNT and YENEEA.

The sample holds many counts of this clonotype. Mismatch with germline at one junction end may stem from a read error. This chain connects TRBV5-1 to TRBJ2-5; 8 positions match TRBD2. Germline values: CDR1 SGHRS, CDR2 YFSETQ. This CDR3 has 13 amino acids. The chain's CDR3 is CASSLASGETQYF. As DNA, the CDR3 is TGTGCCAGCAGCTTAGCTAGCGGGGAGACCCAGTACTTC.

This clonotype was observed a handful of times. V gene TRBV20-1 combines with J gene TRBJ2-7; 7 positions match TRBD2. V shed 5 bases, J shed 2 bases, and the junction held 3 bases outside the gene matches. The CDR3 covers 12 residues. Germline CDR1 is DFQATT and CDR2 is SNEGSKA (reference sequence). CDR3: CSAGGDPYEQYF. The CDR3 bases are TGCAGTGCTGGGGGGGACCCCTACGAGCAGTACTTC.

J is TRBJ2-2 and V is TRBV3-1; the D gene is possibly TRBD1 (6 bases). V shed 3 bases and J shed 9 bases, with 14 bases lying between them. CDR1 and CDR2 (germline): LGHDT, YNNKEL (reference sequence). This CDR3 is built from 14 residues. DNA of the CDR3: TGTGCCAGCAGCCACAGCGGTGGACAGCGGGAGCTGTTTTTT. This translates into CASSHSGGQRELFF. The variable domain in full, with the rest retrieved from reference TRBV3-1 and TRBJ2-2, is DTAVSQTPKYLVTQMGNDKSIKCEQNLGHDTMYWYKQDSKKFLKIMFSYNNKELIINETVPNRFSPKSPDKAHLNLHINSLELGDSAVYFCASSHSGGQRELFFGEGSRLTVL.